A selection of T cell receptor beta chains follows, all from one sample in a study of cytomegalovirus exposure and HLA in healthy donors. Clones were sequenced by immunoSEQ multiplex PCR, and TCRdb holds only the in-frame ones, with some missing. The table includes about 95,000 clones, less than 85% detected once. Source material: PBMCs. Receptors were obtained from a young man in good health and CMV-seropositive. Each CDR3 is given without its conserved first and last residue.

J: TRBJ1-1
V: TRBV6-5
CDR3: ASRPRGLSTEAF

J: TRBJ2-1
V: TRBV6-5
CDR3: ASSYLQGTYNEQF

J: NA
V: TRBV28
CDR3: ASTELGGRVPEQY

J: TRBJ2-5
V: TRBV5-6
CDR3: ASSSPNGETQY

J: TRBJ1-4
V: TRBV5-1
CDR3: ASSHPDRGFGEKLF

J: TRBJ2-3
V: TRBV11-3
CDR3: ASSFGTGGEDTQY

J: TRBJ1-2
V: TRBV19
CDR3: ASSPRGGLANYGYT

J: TRBJ2-1
V: TRBV6-5
CDR3: AIADSRGNEQF

J: TRBJ2-5
V: TRBV9
CDR3: ASILRHSETQY

J: TRBJ1-2
V: TRBV7-8
CDR3: ASSLGLGTGGYGYT

J: TRBJ2-7
V: TRBV5-6
CDR3: ASLGTATPYEQY

J: TRBJ2-7
V: TRBV27
CDR3: ASSLHRQAYEQY

J: TRBJ2-7
V: TRBV30
CDR3: AWKLAGSYEQY

J: TRBJ1-1
V: TRBV7-9
CDR3: ASSIRMNTEAF

J: TRBJ1-2
V: TRBV6-1
CDR3: ASSENRGFNGYT

J: TRBJ2-7
V: TRBV6-5
CDR3: ASSSQTGGFYEQY

J: TRBJ2-5
V: TRBV2
CDR3: ASIGGVRDRKETQY

J: TRBJ1-2
V: TRBV4-2
CDR3: ASSQGSIGSGYGYT

J: TRBJ1-6
V: TRBV5-1
CDR3: ASSHGTGGSPLH

J: TRBJ2-3
V: TRBV2
CDR3: ASSPRTSGGPLRGTDTQY

J: TRBJ2-1
V: TRBV6-4
CDR3: ASSGTSGYNEQF

J: TRBJ2-5
V: TRBV5-4
CDR3: ASSTAGIPETQY

J: TRBJ2-1
V: TRBV28
CDR3: AARTGTGVYNEQF

J: TRBJ2-1
V: TRBV7-9
CDR3: ASSSRGEYNEQF

J: TRBJ2-1
V: TRBV15
CDR3: ATSREQGPYNEQF

J: TRBJ2-7
V: TRBV4-3
CDR3: ASSQAAGGYEQY

J: TRBJ2-5
V: TRBV27
CDR3: ASKAGTGYQETQY

J: TRBJ1-1
V: TRBV19
CDR3: ASKRAGNTEAF

J: NA
V: TRBV29-1
CDR3: SVALRGAGEQY

J: TRBJ2-3
V: TRBV5-1
CDR3: ASSSAGVTDTQY

J: TRBJ2-7
V: TRBV28
CDR3: ASSQTSYEQY

J: TRBJ1-4
V: TRBV6-4
CDR3: ASSDPRDRVDEKLF

J: TRBJ2-2
V: TRBV30
CDR3: AWRGTAWTGELF

J: TRBJ2-4
V: TRBV19
CDR3: ASNPSGVAKNIQY

J: TRBJ2-2
V: TRBV14
CDR3: ASSHRTYTGELF

J: TRBJ2-7
V: TRBV6-1
CDR3: ASSWDRVDEQY

J: TRBJ1-6
V: TRBV7-2
CDR3: ASSSLGQPSSPLH

J: TRBJ2-7
V: TRBV10-3
CDR3: AISLPPGQLNTDPYEQY

J: TRBJ2-3
V: TRBV19
CDR3: ASSPGLAGATQY

J: TRBJ2-7
V: TRBV6-5
CDR3: ASKPLAGGSYEQY

J: TRBJ2-2
V: TRBV4-1
CDR3: ASSLVLGQGLVTGELF

J: TRBJ2-1
V: TRBV6-5
CDR3: ASSETAYNEQF

J: TRBJ2-2
V: TRBV5-4
CDR3: ASTILGGGDTGELF

J: TRBJ2-2
V: TRBV30
CDR3: AWSPRSGELF

J: TRBJ1-1
V: TRBV25-1
CDR3: ASSGSGVATEAF

J: TRBJ2-3
V: TRBV9
CDR3: ASSPRGGDTQY